Described below is a single TCR beta chain sequence and its context. These data come from a study of cytomegalovirus exposure and HLA in healthy donors. Study in general: The early release's HLA-typed donors yielded tens of millions of unique TCRs.

The CDR3 loop spans 13 amino acids. Germline V lookup: CDR1 SGHTA, CDR2 FQGNSA. Trimming cost V 5 bases and J 10 bases; bases outside gene matches: 6. The PCR employed 60 Vbeta primers together with 13 Jbeta primers. Clones were sequenced by immunoSEQ multiplex PCR, and TCRdb holds only the in-frame ones, with some missing. The sample carries over 150,000 clones, roughly 70% recorded once. This clonotype was sampled from a male donor in good health and CMV-seronegative. This chain connects TRBV7-2 to TRBJ1-4; 8 bases align to TRBD1. The specimen sequenced was PBMCs. The CDR3 sequence is CASSPGQGGKLFF. The DNA of the CDR3 is TGTGCCAGCAGCCCTGGACAGGGCGGAAAACTGTTTTTT.